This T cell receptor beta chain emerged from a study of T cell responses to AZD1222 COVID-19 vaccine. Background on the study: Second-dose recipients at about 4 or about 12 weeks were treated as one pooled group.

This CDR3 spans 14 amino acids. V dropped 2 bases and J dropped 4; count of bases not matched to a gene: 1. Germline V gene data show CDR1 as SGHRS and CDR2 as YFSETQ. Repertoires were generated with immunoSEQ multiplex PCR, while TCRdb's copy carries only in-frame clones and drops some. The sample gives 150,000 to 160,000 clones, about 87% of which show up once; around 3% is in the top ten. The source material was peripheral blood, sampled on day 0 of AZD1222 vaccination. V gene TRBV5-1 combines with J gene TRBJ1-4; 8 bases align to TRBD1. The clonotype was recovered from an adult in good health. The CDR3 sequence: CASSLQGGNEKLFF. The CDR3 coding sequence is TGCGCCAGCAGCTTACAGGGGGGTAATGAAAAACTGTTTTTT.